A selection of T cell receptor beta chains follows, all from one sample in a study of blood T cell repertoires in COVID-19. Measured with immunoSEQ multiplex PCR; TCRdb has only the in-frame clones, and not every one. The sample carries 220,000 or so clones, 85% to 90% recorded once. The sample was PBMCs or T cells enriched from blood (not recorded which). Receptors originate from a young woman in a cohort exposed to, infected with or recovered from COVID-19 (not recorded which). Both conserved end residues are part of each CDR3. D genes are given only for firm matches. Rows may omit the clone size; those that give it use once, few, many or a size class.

CASSTGTENTEAFF	TGTGCCAGCAGCACAGGGACGGAAAACACTGAAGCTTTCTTT	TRBJ1-1	-	TRBV7-3	-
CASSLHLESYNEQFF	TGTGCCAGCAGCCTCCACTTAGAGTCCTACAATGAGCAGTTCTTC	TRBJ2-1	-	TRBV2	-
CASSNRDRGHQPQHF	TGTGCCAGTAGTAACCGGGACAGGGGGCACCAGCCCCAGCATTTT	TRBJ1-5	-	TRBV19	TRBD1
CASSDGTTSTDTQYF	TGTGCCAGCAGTGACGGGACAACTAGCACAGATACGCAGTATTTT	TRBJ2-3	-	TRBV6-4	-
CASSQGLYTGELFF	TGTGCCAGCAGCCAAGGTCTCTACACCGGGGAGCTGTTTTTT	TRBJ2-2	-	TRBV3-1/TRBV3-2	-
CASSQGGYQPQHF	TGTGCCAGCAGCCAAGGGGGCTATCAGCCCCAGCATTTT	TRBJ1-5	-	TRBV3-1/TRBV3-2	-
CASSEATGNLNTEAFF	TGTGCCAGCAGCGAAGCGACAGGGAATTTGAACACTGAAGCTTTCTTT	TRBJ1-1	-	TRBV5-4	TRBD1
CASRTGGQTGNTIYF	TGTGCCAGCAGGACAGGGGGACAAACTGGAAACACCATATATTTT	TRBJ1-3	-	TRBV28	TRBD1
CASSSTRASSSTDTQYF	TGTGCCAGCAGCTCTACCCGAGCTTCCTCTAGCACAGATACGCAGTATTTT	TRBJ2-3	-	TRBV28	-
CASSPTRDSPEQFF	TGTGCCAGCAGCCCTACAAGGGACAGCCCTGAGCAGTTCTTC	TRBJ2-1	-	TRBV5-4	TRBD1
CASSPDSSYEQYF	TGTGCCAGCTCACCGGACAGCTCCTACGAGCAGTACTTC	TRBJ2-7	-	TRBV18	-
CASSSGTGVAYEQYF	TGCGCCAGCAGCTCAGGGACAGGGGTCGCCTACGAGCAGTACTTC	TRBJ2-7	-	TRBV5-1	TRBD1
CASSFLGGTDTQYF	TGTGCCAGCAGCTTTCTAGGAGGAACAGATACGCAGTATTTT	TRBJ2-3	-	TRBV5-4	-
CASSPEGAGNEQFF	TGTGCCAGCTCACCCGAGGGGGCAGGCAATGAGCAGTTCTTC	TRBJ2-1	-	TRBV18	TRBD1
CATSGSRAGELFF	TGTGCCACGAGCGGGAGCAGGGCCGGGGAGCTGTTTTTT	TRBJ2-2	-	TRBV19	TRBD2
CASSVGGAPYEQYF	TGCGCCAGCAGTGTAGGGGGCGCCCCCTACGAGCAGTACTTC	TRBJ2-7	-	TRBV5-1	TRBD1
CASGPREMAGNTIYF	TGTGCTAGTGGTCCCAGGGAAATGGCTGGAAACACCATATATTTT	TRBJ1-3	-	TRBV12-5	-
CSASLQAGGLVGTDTQYF	TGCAGTGCTAGTCTTCAAGCGGGGGGGCTAGTGGGCACAGATACGCAGTATTTT	TRBJ2-3	once	TRBV20-1	TRBD2
CATTDGGGLQPQHF	TGTGCCACCACTGACGGCGGGGGGCTTCAGCCCCAGCATTTT	TRBJ1-5	-	TRBV15	-
CASSQEEATGEKLFF	TGCGCCAGCAGCCAAGAAGAGGCGACAGGCGAAAAACTGTTTTTT	TRBJ1-4	once	TRBV4-1	-
CASSIVLDRTYNEQFF	TGTGCCAGTAGTATAGTTCTGGACAGAACTTACAATGAGCAGTTCTTC	TRBJ2-1	-	TRBV19	-
CASTPGRGLSDTEAFF	TGTGCCAGCACCCCTGGCAGGGGGCTGTCAGACACTGAAGCTTTCTTT	TRBJ1-1	-	TRBV7-9	TRBD1
CASRAEVNTEAFF	TGCGCCAGCAGAGCCGAAGTGAACACTGAAGCTTTCTTT	TRBJ1-1	-	TRBV10-1	-
CASSLLSSGDGYTF	TGTGCCAGCAGTTTATTATCGTCAGGGGATGGCTACACCTTC	TRBJ1-2	-	TRBV27	-
CASSLAGTNYNEQFF	TGTGCCAGCAGCTTGGCGGGGACTAACTACAATGAGCAGTTCTTC	TRBJ2-1	-	TRBV5-4	TRBD2
CASSQDRRGIQETQYF	TGTGCCAGCAGCCAAGATAGAAGGGGGATTCAAGAGACCCAGTACTTC	TRBJ2-5	-	TRBV14	-
CASSWTDGYTF	TGTGCCAGCAGTTGGACAGATGGCTACACCTTC	TRBJ1-2	-	TRBV28	-
CASSGTTSGRAHEQYF	TGTGCCAGCAGCGGAACCACTAGCGGGAGGGCCCACGAGCAGTACTTC	TRBJ2-7	few	TRBV9	TRBD2
CAISPTITSGANVLTF	TGTGCCATCAGTCCGACTATTACCTCTGGGGCCAACGTCCTGACTTTC	TRBJ2-6	-	TRBV10-3	-
CASSLGGHYNEQFF	TGTGCCAGCAGCTTAGGGGGACACTACAATGAGCAGTTCTTC	TRBJ2-1	-	TRBV7-3	-
CASSDSASGGDEQFF	TGTGCCAGCAGTGACTCGGCTAGCGGGGGCGATGAGCAGTTCTTC	TRBJ2-1	few	TRBV6-4	TRBD2
CATTGSYEQYF	TGTGCCACCACGGGGTCCTACGAGCAGTACTTC	TRBJ2-7	-	TRBV11-2	-
CTSSQESLDRHSYNEQFF	TGCACCAGCAGCCAAGAGAGCCTGGACAGGCACTCCTACAATGAGCAGTTCTTC	TRBJ2-1	-	TRBV1	-
CASRYSGNEQFF	TGTGCCAGCAGATATAGCGGGAATGAGCAGTTCTTC	TRBJ2-1	-	TRBV11-2	TRBD2
CASSYRDRVPGELFF	TGTGCCAGCAGTTATCGGGACAGGGTCCCCGGGGAGCTGTTTTTT	TRBJ2-2	few	TRBV6-2/TRBV6-3	TRBD1
CASRTGDHYGYTF	TGTGCCAGCAGGACAGGGGATCACTATGGCTACACCTTC	TRBJ1-2	-	TRBV2	TRBD1
CASSESSGSGETQYF	TGTGCCAGCAGTGAATCTAGCGGGAGTGGAGAGACCCAGTACTTC	TRBJ2-5	-	TRBV2	TRBD2